This T cell receptor beta chain was captured in a study of radiation and T cells in renal cell carcinoma. Produced via immunoSEQ multiplex PCR; TCRdb's table is partial and in-frame only. The sample yields tens of thousands of clones, over 65% seen once. Time point here: baseline pretreatment blood. Treatment here: 15 Gy SBRT to primary tumor, nephrectomy 4 weeks later. Trimming pared 0 bases from V and 2 bases from J, leaving 15 bases between. In germline, CDR1 is LGHNA, CDR2 YNFKEQ. The CDR3 contains 17 residues. This clonotype was obtained from a man aged 55 to 70 with renal cell carcinoma. The sequences come from blood, collected from a patient whose treatment included radiotherapy and nephrectomy. This chain joins TRBV4-2 and TRBJ2-3, with D uncertain. The CDR3 DNA is TGTGCCAGCAGCCAAGAGGGTAGCCCATTCCCCACAGATACGCAGTATTTT. It yields the protein CASSQEGSPFPTDTQYF.